This entry is about one TCR beta chain. The entry originates in a study of blood T cell repertoires in COVID-19. Study context: Samples of COVID-19 (acute and convalescent) were obtained from the United States, Italy and Spain. In each case, the material was cDNA or gDNA derived from T cells, B-cell-depleted T cells, or PBMCs.

Profiling relied on immunoSEQ multiplex PCR, and the TCRdb table lists in-frame clones only, not all of them. The table shows about 330,000 clones, with 88% occurring only once. Sequencing used peripheral blood. The TCR comes from a woman in her 50s with active or convalescent COVID-19.

CDR3 in DNA: TGTGCCAGCTCATCTCAGGGGAAAGAGACCCAGTACTTC. Residues: CASSSQGKETQYF. The rearrangement joins TRBV18 to TRBJ2-5, with D perhaps matching TRBD1 (6 bases). Germline assignment: CDR1 KGHSH and CDR2 LQKENI. The CDR3 contains 13 residues. Trimming stripped 5 bases from V and 3 bases from J, with 10 bases between.